This TCR beta chain was identified in a study of ipilimumab plus nivolumab after autologous stem cell transplantation. Study results and caveats: Per the authors, repertoire, Treg and microbiota data justify further study.

Comment on this clone: What it binds is unknown.

The data were produced by immunoSEQ multiplex PCR, yet TCRdb's version contains in-frame clones alone and is incomplete. Of roughly 3,000 clones in the sample, around 84% were seen once. The source is a male donor with multiple myeloma. The sequenced sample was PBMCs, obtained in a trial of ipilimumab plus nivolumab as post-transplant consolidation.

Here the CDR3 DNA reads TGTGCCAGCAGCTTGAGAGGACTAGCGGGGGGTCAAGAGACCCAGTACTTC. Residues: CASSLRGLAGGQETQYF. The genes are TRBV7-7 and TRBJ2-5, with TRBD2 matching 14 bases. The CDR3 loop spans 17 amino acids. With V trimmed by 3 bases and J by 2 bases, 5 bases remained unmatched. CDR1 SSHAT and CDR2 FNYEAQ come from the germline V gene (reference sequence).